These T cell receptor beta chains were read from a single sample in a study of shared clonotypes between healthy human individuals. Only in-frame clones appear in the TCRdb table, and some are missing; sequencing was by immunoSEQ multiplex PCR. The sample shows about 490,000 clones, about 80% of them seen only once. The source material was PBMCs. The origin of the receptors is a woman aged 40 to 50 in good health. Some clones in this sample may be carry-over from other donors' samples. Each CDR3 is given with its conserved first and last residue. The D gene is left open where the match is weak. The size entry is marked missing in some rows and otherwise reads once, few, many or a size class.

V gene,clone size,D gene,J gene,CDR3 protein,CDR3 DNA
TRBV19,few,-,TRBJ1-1,CASIMGSGTEAFF,TGTGCCAGTATCATGGGGTCGGGCACTGAAGCTTTCTTT
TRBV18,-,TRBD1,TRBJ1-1,CASSPSRGVGTEAFF,TGTGCCAGCTCACCGTCCAGGGGGGTGGGCACTGAAGCTTTCTTT
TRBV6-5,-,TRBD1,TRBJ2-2,CASSWGTATGELFF,TGTGCCAGCAGTTGGGGGACAGCAACCGGGGAGCTGTTTTTT
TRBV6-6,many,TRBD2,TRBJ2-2,CASSYRTRMNTGELFF,TGTGCCAGCAGTTATAGGACTAGAATGAACACCGGGGAGCTGTTTTTT
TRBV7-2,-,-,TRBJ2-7,CASSLSGTLYGAYGQYF,TGTGCCAGCAGCTTGAGCGGAACACTCTATGGGGCCTACGGGCAGTACTTC
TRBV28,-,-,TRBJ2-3,CASRHQDTWGLDTQYF,TGTGCCAGCAGACACCAGGACACCTGGGGCCTGGATACGCAGTATTTT
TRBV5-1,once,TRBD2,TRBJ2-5,CASSLLLAGDAQETQYF,TGCGCCAGCAGCTTGTTGCTAGCGGGAGACGCCCAAGAGACCCAGTACTTC
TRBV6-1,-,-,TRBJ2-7,CASSPRGGLIYEQYF,TGTGCCAGCAGTCCCCGGGGCGGCTTGATCTACGAGCAGTACTTC
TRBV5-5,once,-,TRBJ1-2,CASSSAEFYGYTF,TGTGCCAGCAGCTCCGCTGAGTTCTATGGCTACACCTTC
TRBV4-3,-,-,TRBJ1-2,CASSQNVQGYGYTF,TGCGCCAGCAGCCAAAACGTTCAGGGGTATGGCTACACCTTC